This entry lists 18 T cell receptor delta chains sequenced from one sample in a study of gamma-delta T cells after stem cell transplantation. TCRdb applied CATT to the RT-PCR reads for clone calling. Counted here are 12,000 to 15,000 delta-chain clones, about 34% occurring once; the ten biggest clones make up 3.8%. Sequencing input: gamma-delta T cells. The source of these receptors is a human donor. It is not recorded whose cells these are; they may come from a transplant donor.

Concerning this clone itself: This same CDR3 is encoded by further DNA sequences in the sample. The chain recombines TRDV2 with TRDJ3, with D tentatively TRDD3 (6 bases). This CDR3 has 18 residues. V lost 0 bases and J lost 0, with 11 bases in between. CDR1 and CDR2 (germline): GEAIGNYY, EKD. CDR3 sequence (DNA): TGTGCCTGTGACACCGGTGGATACTCCTCCTGGGACACCCGACAGATGTTTTTC. As protein: CACDTGGYSSWDTRQMFF.

V is TRDV1 and J is TRDJ3, with 9 bases matching TRDD3. The CDR3 is 20 residues long. Germline lookup yields CDR1 TSWWSYY and CDR2 QGS. J gave up 0 bases and V 0 bases, and 6 bases lay outside the gene matches. The CDR3 loop reads CALGELRKGDTSWDTRQMFF. CDR3 sequence (DNA): TGTGCTCTTGGGGAACTACGAAAGGGGGATACCTCCTGGGACACCCGACAGATGTTTTTC.

This clone appeared once. Its ends do not fully match the called genes, so a read error is possible. The gene calls are TRDV3 and TRDJ1; 11 positions agree with TRDD3. This CDR3 has 15 residues. From germline, CDR1 is TVYSNPD and CDR2 GDNSRS (reference sequence). This CDR3 is CASQNWGIGTGKLIF. The CDR3 DNA reads TGTGCCTCGCAAAACTGGGGGATAGGGACCGGTAAACTCATCTTT.

This clone appeared a few times. The chain's CDR3 is CACDTVGWRSWDTRQMFF. The DNA of the CDR3 is TGTGCCTGTGACACCGTTGGCTGGCGCTCCTGGGACACCCGACAGATGTTTTTC. This chain links TRDV2 with TRDJ3; D unresolved. CDR1 is GEAIGNYY, CDR2 EKD, per germline. CDR3 length: 18 amino acids. V lost 0 bases to trimming and J lost 0 bases, with 11 bases between them.

The rearrangement uses TRDV1 and TRDJ1, with 8 nucleotides matching TRDD2. The CDR3 contains 24 residues. V lost 4 bases to trimming and J lost 2 bases; unmatched junction nucleotides: 33. The V gene's germline CDR1 is TSWWSYY and CDR2 QGS. The CDR3 sequence is CALGARGPSYGYTLPGTGTDKLIF. CDR3 coding DNA: TGTGCTCTTGGGGCACGCGGGCCTTCCTATGGGTATACCCTACCCGGTACGGGAACCGATAAACTCATCTTT.

V and J are TRDV2 and TRDJ3; D not certain. The V end was cut by 5 bases, the J end by 0 bases, with 16 bases between. There are 18 residues in the CDR3. The germline gives CDR1 GEAIGNYY, CDR2 EKD. As DNA, the CDR3 is TGTGCCTGTGCCCCCATGACGACTAGCTCCTGGGACACCCGACAGATGTTTTTC. It translates to CACAPMTTSSWDTRQMFF.

V and J are TRDV3 and TRDJ1, with D hard to call. Looked up from germline, CDR1 is TVYSNPD and CDR2 is GDNSRS (reference sequence). Trimming left V 4 bases short and J 0 bases short, with 18 bases between. The CDR3 contains 15 residues. CDR3 coding DNA: TGTGCCTGTAACTGCCCCCCATCGTACACCGATAAACTCATCTTT. Amino acid sequence: CACNCPPSYTDKLIF.

V usage is TRDV3 and J usage is TRDJ1; TRDD2 is a possible D gene (8 bases). Germline V gives CDR1 TVYSNPD, CDR2 GDNSRS (reference sequence). This CDR3 is built from 22 residues. V was pared by 1 base and J by 11 bases, with 47 bases between. This chain's CDR3 is CAFTLGRLPNRGLGVDTDPLIF. CDR3 bases: TGTGCCTTTACACTGGGACGCCTTCCTAACAGGGGGCTGGGGGTCGACACCGATCCCCTCATCTTT.

On this clone itself: Relative to the germline gene, one junction end is altered; a read error may explain this. V and J are TRDV1 and TRDJ1, with 9 bases fitting TRDD3. The CDR3 has 19 residues. Germline V lookup: CDR1 TSWWSYY, CDR2 QGS. CDR3 amino acids: CALGDPWPSLILGDHKLIF. DNA of the CDR3: TGCGCTCTTGGGGACCCTTGGCCTTCCTTAATACTGGGGGACCATAAACTCATCTTT.

This clone was seen more than once but under ten times. A junction end diverges from the germline sequence, so it may reflect a read error. The chain joins TRDV1 to TRDJ1, with 7 bases fitting TRDD2. The CDR3 covers 20 residues. From germline, CDR1 is TSWWSYY and CDR2 QGS. CDR3 sequence (DNA): TGCGCTCTTGGGGACCGGGCCTTCCTTATGGGAGGACAAACCACCGATAAACTCATCTTT. It specifies CALGDRAFLMGGQTTDKLIF.

The chain couples TRDV2 to TRDJ1; weak D call: TRDD3 (5 bases). V shed 0 bases and J shed 0 bases, with 10 bases lying between them. Germline V gene lookup returns CDR1 GEAIGNYY and CDR2 EKD. CDR3 size: 15 residues. The CDR3 coding sequence is TGTGCCTGTGACACCGTTGGGATCTACACCGATAAACTCATCTTT. It is translated as CACDTVGIYTDKLIF.

The chain couples TRDV2 to TRDJ3; perhaps TRDD3 as D (6 bases). Trimming took off 1 base at V and 0 bases at J, with 15 bases between the two ends. The V gene's germline CDR1 is GEAIGNYY and CDR2 EKD. The CDR3 spans 19 residues. The CDR3 region is CACDTPGIPLSWDTRQMFF. As DNA, the CDR3 is TGTGCCTGTGACACTCCGGGGATTCCCCTCTCCTGGGACACCCGACAGATGTTTTTC.

The chain carries TRDV3 and TRDJ1; 10 nucleotides agree with TRDD3. The J segment lost 6 bases and the V segment lost 3 bases, leaving 16 bases of the junction unmatched. The length of the CDR3 is 16 residues. CDR1 is TVYSNPD and CDR2 is GDNSRS in the germline V gene (reference sequence). The CDR3 sequence: CALLPIHGGYYNKLIF. The CDR3 nucleotides read TGTGCCTTGCTTCCTATACATGGGGGATACTATAATAAACTCATCTTT.

V usage is TRDV1 and J usage is TRDJ1; possible D gene TRDD2, 5 bases. The germline CDR1 and CDR2 sequences are TSWWSYY and QGS. The CDR3 consists of 19 residues. V was cut by 1 base and J by 0 bases, with 21 bases left in between. CDR3 DNA sequence: TGTGCTCTTGGGGAACCTACTTCTCCCCCTTCTGTTTACACCGATAAACTCATCTTT. Its translation is CALGEPTSPPSVYTDKLIF.

Remarks on this clone: Other DNA sequences from this sample encode an identical CDR3 as well. The chain carries TRDV2 and TRDJ1; 7 bases are a match to TRDD3. Germline V gene data show CDR1 as GEAIGNYY and CDR2 as EKD. With 0 bases clipped from V and 0 bases from J, the junction kept 0 bases outside the gene matches. CDR3 length: 14 amino acids. The DNA for the CDR3 is TGTGCCTGTGACACCGGGGGATACACCGATAAACTCATCTTT. Amino acids: CACDTGGYTDKLIF.

The genes are TRDV2 and TRDJ3, with 10 bases matching TRDD3. V lost 1 base and J lost 0; bases outside the gene matches: 14. The CDR3 is made up of 22 amino acids. Germline lookup yields CDR1 GEAIGNYY and CDR2 EKD. As DNA, the CDR3 is TGTGCCTGTGACACACGATTGGGCTGGGGGATATGGAGCTCCTGGGACACCCGACAGATGTTTTTC. Translating it yields CACDTRLGWGIWSSWDTRQMFF.

A word on this clone: The junction and the germline gene differ at one end; a read error may be behind it. The chain couples TRDV2 to TRDJ1, with 12 bases matching TRDD3. The CDR3 sequence is 19 residues long. The germline CDR1 and CDR2 sequences are GEAIGNYY and EKD. The CDR3, as DNA: TGTGCCTGTGACACCCTATATCTGGGGGATACGGAGGACACCGATATACTCATCTTT. Translated: CACDTLYLGDTEDTDILIF.

This clone was seen a few times. The chain is built from TRDV1 and TRDJ1, with 11 bases lining up with TRDD3. This CDR3 has 18 residues. CDR1 and CDR2 (germline): TSWWSYY, QGS. V lost 0 bases and J lost 10; bases outside the gene matches: 16. CDR3 nucleotide sequence: TGTGCTCTTGGGGAACTCCCCGTACTGGGGGATAAATCACCTACACTCATCTTT. It is translated as CALGELPVLGDKSPTLIF.